This T cell receptor beta chain stems from a study of cytomegalovirus exposure and HLA in healthy donors. CDR3 length equals 13 residues. The germline V gene has CDR1 ENHRY and CDR2 SYGVKD. V was trimmed by 10 bases and J by 3 bases, leaving 15 bases between them. Vbeta (60) and Jbeta (13) primers were used in the PCR. Method: immunoSEQ multiplex PCR; TCRdb's copy keeps in-frame clones and lacks some. The sample spans 150,000 to 200,000 clones; the ten largest clones claim 0.75% to 0.85%. This chain uses TRBV10-3 with TRBJ1-2, with D possibly matching TRBD1 (6 bases). The TCR comes from a woman aged 18-29 years in good health and CMV-seropositive. Sequences were obtained from PBMCs. The CDR3 sequence: CATLNRVDYGYTF. The DNA of the CDR3 is TGTGCCACCTTGAACAGGGTTGACTATGGCTACACCTTC.